One and the same sample provided the 23 T cell receptor beta chains below, sequenced in a study of identical twins. TCRdb re-analysed the 5' RACE reads in MiXCR, keeping a single row per CDR3 protein. The data show 1,800,000 or so distinct CDR3 sequences, with around 29% seen just once and around 0.3% held by the top ten. Sequenced: cord blood. Every receptor here comes from a newborn girl in good health.

The chain links TRBV12-3 or TRBV12-4 to TRBJ2-5, with TRBD2 matching over 7 bases. This CDR3 spans 17 amino acids. V shed 2 bases, J shed 3 bases, and the junction held 12 bases outside the gene matches. In DNA form, the CDR3 reads TGTGCCAGCAGTTTACGGCGTGGTCTAGCGGAAAAAGAGACCCAGTACTTC. Translation: CASSLRRGLAEKETQYF.

This clonotype has a handful of counts. This chain connects TRBV20-1 to TRBJ2-7; possible D gene TRBD1, 6 bases. V was cut by 5 bases and J by 2 bases, with 13 bases left in between. CDR1 is DFQATT, CDR2 SNEGSKA, per germline (reference sequence). There are 13 residues in the CDR3. The CDR3 DNA follows: TGCAGTGCTGCGAAAACAGGGCCCTACGAGCAGTACTTC. Translating gives CSAAKTGPYEQYF.

The genes are TRBV5-1 and TRBJ2-1, with no clear D. The germline V gene encodes CDR1 SGHRS and CDR2 YFSETQ. This CDR3 is 12 amino acids long. Trimming stripped 6 bases from V and 2 bases from J, with 6 bases between. The CDR3 here is CASTAAYNEQFF. CDR3 nucleotides: TGCGCCAGCACGGCAGCCTACAATGAGCAGTTCTTC. The full variable domain, with the rest looked up from reference TRBV5-1 and TRBJ2-1, is KAGVTQTPRYLIKTRGQQVTLSCSPISGHRSVSWYQQTPGQGLQFLFEYFSETQRNKGNFPGRFSGRQFSNSRSEMNVSTLELGDSALYLCASTAAYNEQFFGPGTRLTVL.

Comments on this clonotype: A read error may produce the germline difference seen at one junction end. CDR3 sequence (DNA): TGTGCCAGCAGCGTAGGGACGGGCTCCTGCGAGCAGTACTTC. This codes for CASSVGTGSCEQYF. The V gene is TRBV9, the J gene TRBJ2-7; D ambiguous. Germline V gene sequence: CDR1 SGDLS, CDR2 YYNGEE. The CDR3 totals 14 residues.

This clonotype was picked up a small number of times. The junction departs from germline at one end; a sequencing error may be responsible. This chain links TRBV10-3 with TRBJ2-1; D gene ambiguous. The CDR3 contains 12 residues. CDR1 is ENHRY, CDR2 SYGVKD, per germline. DNA for the CDR3: TGTGCCAGCAGTCCACAGTCGAATGAGCAGTTCTTC. Protein product: CASSPQSNEQFF.

V is TRBV3-1 and J is TRBJ1-2; 7 positions match TRBD1. Looked up from germline, CDR1 is LGHDT and CDR2 is YNNKEL (reference sequence). This CDR3 is built from 16 residues. The V and J ends lost 3 bases and 5 bases, in that order; junction bases with no gene match: 12. The CDR3 reads CASSHVQGSWEYGYTF. The DNA of the CDR3 is TGTGCCAGCAGCCATGTACAGGGGTCCTGGGAGTATGGCTACACCTTC.

Only a few counts were recorded for this clonotype. This sequence joins TRBV20-1 and TRBJ2-5; D possibly matches TRBD1 or TRBD2 (6 bases each). Trimming left V 0 bases short and J 5 bases short, with 13 bases between. The CDR3 runs to 14 residues. Germline assignment: CDR1 DFQATT and CDR2 SNEGSKA (reference sequence). This CDR3 is CSARDIRGRETQYF. CDR3 nucleotide sequence: TGCAGTGCTAGAGATATAAGGGGGAGGGAGACCCAGTACTTC.

V and J are TRBV9 and TRBJ2-3; 11 bases are shared with TRBD2. CDR1 and CDR2 (germline): SGDLS, YYNGEE. The CDR3 totals 18 residues. Trimming cost V 0 bases and J 1 base; bases outside gene matches: 7. CDR3 loop: CASSVAELAGAGTDTQYF. The CDR3 nucleotides are TGTGCCAGCAGCGTAGCTGAACTAGCGGGAGCGGGCACAGATACGCAGTATTTT.

This clonotype was seen a few times. The genes are TRBV20-1 and TRBJ1-6; 8 bases align to TRBD1. The V gene's germline CDR1 is DFQATT and CDR2 SNEGSKA (reference sequence). The CDR3 extends over 13 amino acids. J was trimmed by 5 bases and V by 6 bases; bases with no gene match: 3. In nucleotides, the CDR3 is TGCAGTGCCCGGGACAGGAATAATTCACCCCTCCACTTT. Residues: CSARDRNNSPLHF.

The chain is built from TRBV24-1 and TRBJ2-3; TRBD2 is a possible D gene (6 bases). This CDR3 is 16 amino acids long. V lost 0 bases to trimming and J lost 4 bases, with 13 bases between them. Germline V gene lookup returns CDR1 KGHDR and CDR2 SFDVKD. The CDR3 spells CATSDLEQPSADTQYF. The CDR3 nucleotides read TGTGCCACCAGTGATTTGGAGCAGCCTAGCGCAGATACGCAGTATTTT.

This clonotype appeared many times. The junction departs from the called germline gene at one end, perhaps through a read error. The chain uses TRBV7-9 and TRBJ1-1, with D possibly being TRBD1 (5 bases). This CDR3 region has 13 residues. The germline gives CDR1 SEHNR, CDR2 FQNEAQ (reference sequence). CDR3: CASSFSRGTEAFF. The CDR3 coding sequence is TGCGCCAGCAGCTTCAGTAGGGGCACTGAAGCTTTCTTT.

V usage is TRBV10-3 and J usage is TRBJ2-7, with D possibly being TRBD2 (6 bases). V lost 3 bases, J lost 3 bases, and 15 bases lay in between. The CDR3 totals 15 residues. The germline CDR1 and CDR2 sequences are ENHRY and SYGVKD. The CDR3 reads CAISDPGEGRYEQYF. The CDR3 DNA reads TGTGCCATCAGTGACCCGGGAGAAGGGCGCTACGAGCAGTACTTC.

Regarding this clonotype: A junction end diverges from the germline sequence, so it may reflect a read error. The chain carries TRBV7-2 and TRBJ1-6; the D is unclear. The CDR3 extends over 17 amino acids. Germline lookup yields CDR1 SGHTA and CDR2 FQGNSA. In nucleotides, the CDR3 is TGTGCCAGCAGCTTAGGATTCAGGTTACAGAATAATTCGCCCCCCCACTTT. Translating it yields CASSLGFRLQNNSPPHF. The full variable domain, completed using reference TRBV7-2 and TRBJ1-6, is GAGVSQSPSNKVTEKGKDVELRCDPISGHTALYWYRQSLGQGLEFLIYFQGNSAPDKSGLPSDRFSAERTGGSVSTLTIQRTQQEDSAVYLCASSLGFRLQNNSPPHFGNGTRLTVT.

This clonotype has a handful of counts. The chain couples TRBV20-1 to TRBJ2-1, with 12 bases fitting TRBD2. Germline loops: CDR1 DFQATT, CDR2 SNEGSKA (reference sequence). The V segment lost 3 bases and the J segment 5 bases; nucleotides outside the gene matches: 5. The CDR3 is 15 residues long. The CDR3 here is CSARYTSGGNNEQFF. CDR3 nucleotide sequence: TGCAGTGCTAGGTACACTAGCGGGGGGAACAATGAGCAGTTCTTC.

On this clonotype itself: A read error may explain this, as a much larger clone is one base away. The V and J genes are TRBV4-2 and TRBJ2-1; D might be TRBD1 (6 bases). Germline assignment: CDR1 LGHNA and CDR2 YNFKEQ. This CDR3 region has 15 residues. The CDR3 spells CASSLRDNPYSEQFF. The DNA for the CDR3 is TGTGCCAGCAGCCTCCGGGACAACCCATACAGTGAGCAGTTCTTC.

The chain recombines TRBV20-1 with TRBJ2-1; TRBD2 matches at 12 bases. The CDR3 totals 16 residues. The germline V gene has CDR1 DFQATT and CDR2 SNEGSKA (reference sequence). With V trimmed by 2 bases and J by 8 bases, 10 bases remained unmatched. The CDR3 loop reads CSARTSTSGRTYEQFF. CDR3 nucleotide sequence: TGCAGTGCTAGAACTTCGACTAGCGGGAGAACGTATGAGCAGTTCTTC.

This clonotype was detected a few times. The chain employs TRBV29-1 and TRBJ2-1; no reliable D call. Trimming removed 0 bases at V and 0 bases at J, with 6 bases between. Germline CDR1 reads SQVTM; CDR2 reads ANQGSEA. This CDR3 comprises 14 residues. The CDR3 DNA is TGCAGCGTTGAAGACGGAAGCTCCTACAATGAGCAGTTCTTC. Protein sequence: CSVEDGSSYNEQFF.

This clonotype showed up just a few times. The rearrangement uses TRBV4-2 and TRBJ1-2; 8 bases map to TRBD1. The V gene's germline CDR1 is LGHNA and CDR2 YNFKEQ. The CDR3 is 17 amino acids. V trimming: 6 bases; J trimming: 2 bases; junction bases outside the gene matches: 14. The CDR3 reads CASRGTGTRPTNYGYTF. The CDR3, as DNA: TGTGCCAGCAGGGGGACAGGTACACGACCGACGAACTATGGCTACACCTTC.

The chain is built from TRBV10-3 and TRBJ2-1, with a possible D match to TRBD2 (7 bases). The CDR3 is 16 amino acids. V lost 4 bases to trimming and J lost 2 bases, with 15 bases between them. Germline V gene lookup returns CDR1 ENHRY and CDR2 SYGVKD. The CDR3 protein is CAISVGRGATYNEQFF. The CDR3 DNA reads TGTGCCATCAGTGTGGGGAGGGGGGCTACCTACAATGAGCAGTTCTTC.

This clonotype has only a few counts. This chain connects TRBV10-3 to TRBJ1-5, with no clear D. With 11 bases removed from V and 1 base from J, the gap between germline ends came to 12 bases. This CDR3 has 13 residues. CDR1 is ENHRY, CDR2 SYGVKD, per germline. The CDR3 sequence: CAGGGSSNQPQHF. Written as DNA, the CDR3 is TGTGCCGGAGGTGGGTCGAGCAATCAGCCCCAGCATTTT.

This clonotype showed up just a few times. The chain carries TRBV20-1 and TRBJ1-1; maybe TRBD1 (5 bases). The CDR3 covers 14 residues. Trimming pared 2 bases from V and 3 bases from J, leaving 13 bases between. Germline V gene lookup returns CDR1 DFQATT and CDR2 SNEGSKA (reference sequence). Here the CDR3 reads CSARFGGGDTEAFF. CDR3 DNA sequence: TGCAGTGCTAGATTTGGGGGAGGGGACACTGAAGCTTTCTTT.

The rearrangement links TRBV3-1 to TRBJ1-1, with D possibly being TRBD1 (5 bases). Per the germline V gene, CDR1 is LGHDT and CDR2 is YNNKEL (reference sequence). CDR3 length equals 17 residues. Trimming removed 0 bases from V and 1 base from J, with 15 bases in between. CDR3: CASSQDGGGIRNTEAFF. CDR3 nucleotide sequence: TGTGCCAGCAGCCAAGATGGGGGGGGTATCCGGAACACTGAAGCTTTCTTT.

At least ten counts were recorded for this clonotype. V usage is TRBV7-9 and J usage is TRBJ2-4; no clear D. The CDR3 covers 17 residues. V lost 0 bases and J lost 1, with 13 bases in between. Germline V gene sequence: CDR1 SEHNR, CDR2 FQNEAQ (reference sequence). The CDR3 loop is CASSLAGGLLAKNIQYF. The CDR3 DNA reads TGTGCCAGCAGCTTAGCGGGTGGCCTCTTGGCCAAAAACATTCAGTACTTC.